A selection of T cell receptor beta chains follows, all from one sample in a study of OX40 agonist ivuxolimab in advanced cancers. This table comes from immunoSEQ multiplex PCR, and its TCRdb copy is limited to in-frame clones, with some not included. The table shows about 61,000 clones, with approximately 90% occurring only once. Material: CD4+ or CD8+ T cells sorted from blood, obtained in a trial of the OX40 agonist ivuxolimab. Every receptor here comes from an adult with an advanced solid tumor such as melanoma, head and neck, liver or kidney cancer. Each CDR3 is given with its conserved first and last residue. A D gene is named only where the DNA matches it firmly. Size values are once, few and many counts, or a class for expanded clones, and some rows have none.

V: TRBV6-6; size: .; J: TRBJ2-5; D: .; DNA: TGTGCCAGCAGTTACCTAGGGACCCAGTACTTC; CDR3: CASSYLGTQYF
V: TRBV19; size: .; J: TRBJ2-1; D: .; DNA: TGTGCCAGTAGTATAGTCGGGGGAGAAGTCTCGTATGAGCAGTTCTTC; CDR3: CASSIVGGEVSYEQFF
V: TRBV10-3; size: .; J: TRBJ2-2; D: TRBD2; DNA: TGTGCCGCGACTAGCGGGGACACCGGGGAGCTGTTTTTT; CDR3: CAATSGDTGELFF
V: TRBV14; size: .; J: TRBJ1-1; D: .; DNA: TGTGCCAGCAGCCCAACATCACGGGACCCTGGAGCTTTCTTT; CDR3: CASSPTSRDPGAFF
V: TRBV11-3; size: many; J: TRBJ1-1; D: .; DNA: TGTGCCAGCAGCTTCGGGGACACTGAAGCTTTCTTT; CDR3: CASSFGDTEAFF
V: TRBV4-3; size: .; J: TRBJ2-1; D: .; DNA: TGCGCCAGCAGCCAAGCTCTCGGACTGTTCAATGAGCAGTTCTTC; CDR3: CASSQALGLFNEQFF
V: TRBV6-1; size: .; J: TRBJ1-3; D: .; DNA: TGTGCCAGCAGTGAACACAGCCCTGGAAACACCATATATTTT; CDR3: CASSEHSPGNTIYF
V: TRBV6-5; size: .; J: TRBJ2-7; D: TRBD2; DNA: TGTGCCAGCAGTTTTCGCGGGGGGGCCCGGTACGAGCAGTACTTC; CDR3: CASSFRGGARYEQYF
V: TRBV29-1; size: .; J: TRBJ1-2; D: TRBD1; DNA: TGCAGCGTGGCCGGGACAGCCTATGGCTACACCTTC; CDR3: CSVAGTAYGYTF
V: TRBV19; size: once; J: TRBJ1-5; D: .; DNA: TGTGCCAGTAGGGCCAGGGTTTTCAATCAGCCCCAGCATTTT; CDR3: CASRARVFNQPQHF
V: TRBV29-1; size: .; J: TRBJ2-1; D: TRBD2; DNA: TGCAGCGTTGATGGGGCAGGGTGGACTAGCGCTTACAATGAGCAGTTCTTC; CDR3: CSVDGAGWTSAYNEQFF
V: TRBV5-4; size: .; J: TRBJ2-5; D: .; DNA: TGTGCCAGCAGCTTGGGCCAGCCTCGGCAGACCCAGTACTTC; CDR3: CASSLGQPRQTQYF